A selection of T cell receptor beta chains follows, all from one sample in a study of blood T cell repertoires in COVID-19. Some clones are missing from TCRdb's copy, which holds only in-frame ones; the method was immunoSEQ multiplex PCR. The sample shows fewer than 350,000 clones, almost 90% of them seen only once. Sequenced: PBMCs or T cells enriched from blood (not recorded which). The receptor set was obtained from a woman under 30 with acute COVID-19. Both conserved end residues are part of each CDR3. The D gene is left open where the match is weak. Only part of the rows carry a size: once, few, many, or a class if the clone is expanded.

cdr3_nt cdr3_aa v_call clone_size j_call d_call
TGTGCCAGCAGTTCCCTAGGGGGACTAGCGGGTAATGAGCAGTTCTTC CASSSLGGLAGNEQFF TRBV28 - TRBJ2-1 TRBD2
TGTGCCAGCAGCCAAGATCATCTTAACAGTATCAATCAGCCCCAGCATTTT CASSQDHLNSINQPQHF TRBV3-1/TRBV3-2 - TRBJ1-5 -
TGTGCCAGCAGCAGCCTGGCGGGGAGCTCCTACAATGAGCAGTTCTTC CASSSLAGSSYNEQFF TRBV7-8 once TRBJ2-1 -
TGTGCCAGCAGTTTAACGGGGGAGCCTTGGTACGAGCAGTACTTC CASSLTGEPWYEQYF TRBV27 - TRBJ2-7 -
TGTGCCAGCAGCGATAGGACTAGCGGGAGGGCCTACGAGCAGTACTTC CASSDRTSGRAYEQYF TRBV7-2 - TRBJ2-7 TRBD2
TGTGCCAGCAGTTTCCCGGGACAGCACCTGTATAGCAATCAGCCCCAGCATTTT CASSFPGQHLYSNQPQHF TRBV28 - TRBJ1-5 TRBD1
TGTGCCTGGAGTGTGGACAGGGCCGGATTCTACACCTTC CAWSVDRAGFYTF TRBV30 - TRBJ1-2 TRBD1
TGTGCCAGCAGCCAGTGGCAGGGGCTGGGTGGCTACACCTTC CASSQWQGLGGYTF TRBV3-1/TRBV3-2 - TRBJ1-2 -
TGTGCCAGCAGTGGAGTTTACAGGAACACTGAAGCTTTCTTT CASSGVYRNTEAFF TRBV2 - TRBJ1-1 -
TGTGCCACCAGCAGAGATCGAGACAGGGGTTACAATGAGCAGTTCTTC CATSRDRDRGYNEQFF TRBV15 - TRBJ2-1 TRBD1
TGTGCCAGCTCACCAAAGGACAGGGACCACGAGCAGTACTTC CASSPKDRDHEQYF TRBV18 once TRBJ2-7 TRBD1
TGTGCCAGCAGTGAAACGTGGACAGAGAATAATTCACCCCTCCACTTT CASSETWTENNSPLHF TRBV6-1 - TRBJ1-6 -
TGCAGTGCTAGTCTACCTAGCCGGGGCAATGAGCAGTTCTTC CSASLPSRGNEQFF TRBV20-1 - TRBJ2-1 -
TGTGCCAGCAGTTCCACAGGGGATCCATACAATGAGCAGTTCTTC CASSSTGDPYNEQFF TRBV6-5 - TRBJ2-1 TRBD1
TGTGCCAGCAGTCTACAAACAGGTGAAGCTTTCTTT CASSLQTGEAFF TRBV28 - TRBJ1-1 -
TGTGCCAGCAGCCTCCCGAATCAGCCCCAGCATTTT CASSLPNQPQHF TRBV12-3/TRBV12-4 - TRBJ1-5 -
TGTGCCAGCAGCCAAGATCTCCGAGGCGAAAAACTGTTTTTT CASSQDLRGEKLFF TRBV3-1/TRBV3-2 once TRBJ1-4 -
TGCGCCAGCAGCCCGCGCCTAGCGGGGAGCACAGATACGCAGTATTTT CASSPRLAGSTDTQYF TRBV4-1 - TRBJ2-3 TRBD2
TGTGCCAGCAGTTTAAATCCTGGACTAAACACTGAAGCTTTCTTT CASSLNPGLNTEAFF TRBV28 - TRBJ1-1 -
TGTGCCAGCAGCCAAGACGGAGCGTTAAGCGGGAGTGGGTCCGGGGAGCTGTTTTTT CASSQDGALSGSGSGELFF TRBV3-1/TRBV3-2 - TRBJ2-2 TRBD2
TGTGCCAGCAGTTTTGTGACAGGAAACACTGAAGCTTTCTTT CASSFVTGNTEAFF TRBV28 few TRBJ1-1 -
TGTGCCAGCAGTTTGGGGAGAAGCGGGTACAATGAGCAGTTCTTC CASSLGRSGYNEQFF TRBV6-4 - TRBJ2-1 -
TGTGCCAGCAGCCCAATTCAGGCCACGGGGTTGTACATTCAGTACTTC CASSPIQATGLYIQYF TRBV7-9 - TRBJ2-4 -
TGTGCCAGCAGCCAAAAGGAACGGACAGGGCAGTACTTC CASSQKERTGQYF TRBV7-9 few TRBJ2-7 TRBD1
TGTGCCAGCAGTTCTAGCGGACAGATTTACGAGCAGTACTTC CASSSSGQIYEQYF TRBV6-5 - TRBJ2-7 -
TGTGCCAGCAGCTTGAGACTGGCCGAGCAGTACTTC CASSLRLAEQYF TRBV5-6 - TRBJ2-7 -
TGTGCCAGCTCACAGGGACTAGCGGCTATCTCCTACGAGCAGTACTTC CASSQGLAAISYEQYF TRBV18 - TRBJ2-7 TRBD2
TGTGCCAGCACCTATGGGAGCTCCTACGAGCAGTACTTC CASTYGSSYEQYF TRBV5-6 - TRBJ2-7 -
TGTGCCAGCAGCGTAGCTTTAGGGACAGTTAACACCGGGGAGCTGTTTTTT CASSVALGTVNTGELFF TRBV9 - TRBJ2-2 TRBD1
TGTGCCAGCAGTTACTCGCCCGAACTCTCTGAGCAGTTCTTC CASSYSPELSEQFF TRBV6-5 many TRBJ2-1 -
TGTGCCAGCGTCTGGGCGAAGGACACTGAAGCTTTCTTT CASVWAKDTEAFF TRBV2 - TRBJ1-1 -
TGTGCCAGCAGCCAAGTAGGCGGGATAAGCTATGAGCAGTTCTTC CASSQVGGISYEQFF TRBV3-1/TRBV3-2 - TRBJ2-1 -
TGTGCCAGCAGCATCTACGGACAGGGTAGCACTGAAGCTTTCTTT CASSIYGQGSTEAFF TRBV7-2 - TRBJ1-1 TRBD1
TGTGCCAGCAGCGGAGACCGGCGTATCCCCCCCAATGAGCAGTTCTTC CASSGDRRIPPNEQFF TRBV5-4 - TRBJ2-1 -
TGCAGTGCTAGTATATTTGGCGGGAGAGGAAACAATGAGCAGTTCTTC CSASIFGGRGNNEQFF TRBV20-1 - TRBJ2-1 TRBD2
TGCAGCGTTGAGATAGCGGGAACAGATGAAGCTTTCTTT CSVEIAGTDEAFF TRBV29-1 - TRBJ1-1 -
TGTGCCAGCAGCCTACCCGGGACTGAGCGGAAAATCTACGAGCAGTACTTC CASSLPGTERKIYEQYF TRBV5-6 once TRBJ2-7 -
TGTGCCAGCAGCGGTGGGACAGGAACCTACAATGAGCAGTTCTTC CASSGGTGTYNEQFF TRBV9 once TRBJ2-1 TRBD1
TGTGCCAGCAGCCTCAAACTAGCGGGAGGGTACGAGCAGTACTTC CASSLKLAGGYEQYF TRBV27 - TRBJ2-7 TRBD2
TGTGCCAGCAGCTACCAGACAGGGCCATCCTACGCGCAGTACTTC CASSYQTGPSYAQYF TRBV27 - TRBJ2-7 TRBD1
TGTGCCATCACACCCGAGGGAAGCTACGAGCAGTACTTC CAITPEGSYEQYF TRBV10-3 - TRBJ2-7 -
TGCGCCAGCAGCCTCTCCCAGGGGGCTGAAGCTTTCTTT CASSLSQGAEAFF TRBV5-1 few TRBJ1-1 TRBD1
TGTGCCTGGAAACCAGCACAGGGGGCAATTGGCACTGAAGCTTTCTTT CAWKPAQGAIGTEAFF TRBV30 - TRBJ1-1 TRBD1
TGCGCCAGCAGCCAAGATCGGGGGGGGACCACTGAAGCTTTCTTT CASSQDRGGTTEAFF TRBV4-3 - TRBJ1-1 -
TGCGCCAGCAGCTTGCTAGGGACAGGTGAAGTCGGCATTAAAACTTTCTTT CASSLLGTGEVGIKTFF TRBV5-1 - TRBJ1-1 TRBD1
TGTGCCATCAGTGAGTCCGGGGGTAGCCAGCCCCAGCATTTT CAISESGGSQPQHF TRBV10-3 - TRBJ1-5 -
TGTGCCAGCAGCTTTACTGAGTTCGCGGGAGGAGGAGAGACCCAGTACTTC CASSFTEFAGGGETQYF TRBV7-9 many TRBJ2-5 TRBD2
TGTGCCAGTAGTATTGGGGGCAGGGGGCCCTCTGGGGCCAACGTCCTGACTTTC CASSIGGRGPSGANVLTF TRBV19 - TRBJ2-6 TRBD1
TGTGCCAGCAGGGAGGGACCGAACTCTGGAAACACCATATATTTT CASREGPNSGNTIYF TRBV6-6 - TRBJ1-3 -
TGCGCCAGCAGCTTGGGTAGCGGGAGGGCCCCAGATACGCAGTATTTT CASSLGSGRAPDTQYF TRBV5-1 - TRBJ2-3 TRBD2
TGTGCCTGCTCTTCCGGGAGGGGTGATGAGCAGTTCTTC CACSSGRGDEQFF TRBV30 - TRBJ2-1 TRBD2
TGTGCCAGCAGCTCCAGATACTCCTACGAGCAGTACTTC CASSSRYSYEQYF TRBV13 - TRBJ2-7 -
TGTGCCAGCAGTTTATCAACAGAGCGAAACACCATATATTTT CASSLSTERNTIYF TRBV28 - TRBJ1-3 -
TGTGCCAGCAGCCGCCAAGGACTAGCGGGAGTCAATGAGCAGTTCTTC CASSRQGLAGVNEQFF TRBV11-2 - TRBJ2-1 TRBD2
TGCGCCAGCAGCCTACAGACAGGCGCAGTTGGCTACACCTTC CASSLQTGAVGYTF TRBV4-3 - TRBJ1-2 -
TGTGCCAGCAGCTTTGCGCATACTTTGAACACTGAAGCTTTCTTT CASSFAHTLNTEAFF TRBV7-8 - TRBJ1-1 -
TGTGCCACCCGGGAGGGAGGCGGCCAAGAGACCCAGTACTTC CATREGGGQETQYF TRBV28 - TRBJ2-5 TRBD2
TGCGCCAGCCGTGGAGGGGGCGGGACAGCCAATTCACCCCTCCACTTT CASRGGGGTANSPLHF TRBV5-1 once TRBJ1-6 TRBD1
TGTGCCAGCAGCCCAGGGGGGCCTGAGCAGTTCTTC CASSPGGPEQFF TRBV7-6 - TRBJ2-1 -
TGTGCCAGCAGCCAAGGGGAGGAGCAGCCCCAGCATTTT CASSQGEEQPQHF TRBV3-1/TRBV3-2 - TRBJ1-5 -